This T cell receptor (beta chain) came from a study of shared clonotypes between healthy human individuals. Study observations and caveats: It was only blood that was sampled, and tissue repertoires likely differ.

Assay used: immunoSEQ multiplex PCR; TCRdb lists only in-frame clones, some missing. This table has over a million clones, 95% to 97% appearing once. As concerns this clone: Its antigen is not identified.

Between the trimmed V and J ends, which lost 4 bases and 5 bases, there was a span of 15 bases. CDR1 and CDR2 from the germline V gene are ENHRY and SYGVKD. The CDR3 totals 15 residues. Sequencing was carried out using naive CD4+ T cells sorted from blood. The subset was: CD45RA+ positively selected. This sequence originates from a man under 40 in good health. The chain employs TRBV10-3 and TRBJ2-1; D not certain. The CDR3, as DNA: TGTGCCATCAGTGCCGCACCGATCACCGACAATGAGCAGTTCTTC. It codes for CAISAAPITDNEQFF.